The clone carrying this T cell receptor beta chain has at least ten counts. Trimming pared 0 bases from V and 5 bases from J, leaving 7 bases between. The germline gives CDR1 LGHNA, CDR2 YSLEER. This CDR3 region has 13 residues. The data derive from a study of T-cell reconstitution after alpha-beta-depleted transplantation in children. Researchers prepared the TCRbeta library using unique molecular identifiers, the study reports. TCRdb re-called the PCR reads with MiXCR, one entry per CDR3 protein. The sample includes approximately 490,000 distinct CDR3 sequences, under 15% seen only once; the top ten take approximately 5.4%.

The starting material was PBMCs from the stem cell graft donor, obtained from the stem cell graft. This receptor was obtained from a human donor who donated a stem cell graft to a child with combined immunodeficiency. J is TRBJ1-1 and V is TRBV4-3, with D unclear. CDR3 DNA: TGCGCCAGCAGCCAAGAGCGTGGTACTGAAGCTTTCTTT. Translating gives CASSQERGTEAFF.